Listed here are 18 T cell receptor beta chains from one sample, sequenced in a study of lymphopenia after photon versus proton radiotherapy. The repertoire was sequenced with immunoSEQ multiplex PCR; TCRdb's copy has only in-frame clones and lacks some. The table records approximately 25,000 clones, about 87% of them present only once. Material: peripheral blood, obtained from a patient treated with photon-based radiotherapy. These receptors originate from a man aged 50-59 years with gastric cancer.

The V and J genes are TRBV5-1 and TRBJ1-5; possibly TRBD1 for D (6 bases). Trimming cost V 1 base and J 2 bases, with 10 bases left between them. Germline CDR1 is SGHRS and CDR2 is YFSETQ. There are 15 residues in the CDR3. The CDR3 sequence is CASSLRGGRNQPQHF. CDR3 in DNA: TGCGCCAGCAGCTTGCGTGGGGGCCGCAATCAGCCCCAGCATTTT.

This rearrangement joins TRBV9 to TRBJ2-3, with 9 nucleotides matching TRBD2. Losses at the gene ends were 4 bases for V and 0 bases for J; bases not matched to a gene: 3. Germline lookup yields CDR1 SGDLS and CDR2 YYNGEE. The CDR3 runs 15 residues. The CDR3, as DNA: TGTGCCAGCAGCATTAGCGGGGGTAGCACAGATACGCAGTATTTT. It specifies CASSISGGSTDTQYF.

V is TRBV11-2 and J is TRBJ2-2; D is possibly TRBD1 (6 bases). In germline, CDR1 is SGHAT, CDR2 FQNNGV. This CDR3 has 15 residues. V lost 6 bases and J 4 bases, leaving 15 bases between the germline ends. This chain's CDR3 is CASSLDRSLTGELFF. CDR3 nucleotide sequence: TGTGCCAGCAGTTTGGACAGAAGCCTCACCGGGGAGCTGTTTTTT.

The chain carries TRBV9 and TRBJ2-1, with unresolved D. The CDR3 has 13 residues. Germline values: CDR1 SGDLS, CDR2 YYNGEE. The V end was cut by 0 bases, the J end by 9 bases, with 10 bases between. As DNA, the CDR3 is TGTGCCAGCAGCGTAGCAGTAGGTACTGAGCAGTTCTTC. It yields the protein CASSVAVGTEQFF.

The V and J genes are TRBV7-3 and TRBJ2-2; weak D call: TRBD2 (6 bases). The CDR3 length is 13 residues. Germline V lookup: CDR1 SGHTA, CDR2 FQGTGA. Trimming shortened V by 6 bases and J by 13 bases, and 18 bases separated the two germline ends. The CDR3 DNA follows: TGTGCCAGCAGACCCGGGCCAGCGGGTGGGCTGTTTTTT. Translated: CASRPGPAGGLFF.

This clone has just one count. This chain uses TRBV14 with TRBJ2-3; TRBD2 matches 14 bases. CDR3 size: 20 residues. The germline CDR1 and CDR2 sequences are SGHDN and FVKESK. With 3 bases clipped from V and 1 base from J, the junction kept 12 bases outside the gene matches. The CDR3 DNA is TGTGCCAGCAGCCAGGTTGTACCGGGACTAGCGGGGGCCGGCACAGATACGCAGTATTTT. This gives the protein CASSQVVPGLAGAGTDTQYF.

The chain couples TRBV11-2 to TRBJ1-1; D call uncertain. Germline V gene data show CDR1 as SGHAT and CDR2 as FQNNGV. V was trimmed by 6 bases and J by 10 bases, leaving 12 bases between them. The CDR3 totals 11 residues. This chain's CDR3 is CASSSGYSAFF. The CDR3 DNA reads TGTGCCAGCAGTTCGGGATACTCAGCTTTCTTT. Full variable domain (rest looked up from reference TRBV11-2 and TRBJ1-1): EAGVAQSPRYKIIEKRQSVAFWCNPISGHATLYWYQQILGQGPKLLIQFQNNGVVDDSQLPKDRFSAERLKGVDSTLKIQPAKLEDSAVYLCASSSGYSAFFGQGTRLTVV.

This clone was observed a single time. V is TRBV6-1 and J is TRBJ2-6; a weak D match, TRBD1 (5 bases). The ends were cut back, 8 bases at V and 8 bases at J, with 13 bases in the middle. Germline V gives CDR1 MNHNS, CDR2 SASEGT. The CDR3 length is 13 residues. CDR3 DNA: TGTGCCAGCGGGGCTAGGGTCCCCAACGTCCTGACTTTC. Translating it yields CASGARVPNVLTF.

This clone has just a few counts. The chain has TRBV7-9 and TRBJ2-3; 7 bases map to TRBD1. Germline trimming cut 5 bases from V and 3 bases from J; bases unmatched to any gene: 8. The CDR3 contains 15 residues. Germline V CDR1 and CDR2: SEHNR, FQNEAQ (reference sequence). The CDR3 spells CASSTRTGTTDTQYF. CDR3 in DNA: TGTGCCAGCAGCACCCGGACAGGTACTACAGATACGCAGTATTTT.

This chain connects TRBV18 to TRBJ2-3; possibly TRBD1 for D (5 bases). Germline V gene data show CDR1 as KGHSH and CDR2 as LQKENI. The CDR3 contains 13 residues. Trimming took 1 base from V and 3 from J, leaving 5 bases between them. The CDR3 loop is CASSPRQTDTQYF. In nucleotides, the CDR3 is TGTGCCAGCTCACCACGACAGACAGATACGCAGTATTTT.

J is TRBJ1-5 and V is TRBV18, with TRBD1 identical over 9 bases. In germline, CDR1 is KGHSH, CDR2 LQKENI. After removal of 5 bases from V and 5 bases from J, the junction contained 10 bases not matched to a gene. The CDR3 is 16 amino acids. The CDR3 here is CASSTGRDRVDQPQHF. As DNA, the CDR3 is TGTGCCAGCTCAACAGGCCGGGACAGGGTAGATCAGCCCCAGCATTTT.

The chain joins TRBV30 to TRBJ2-3; D gene uncertain. V gave up 5 bases and J gave up 3 bases, with 6 bases separating them. CDR3 size: 11 residues. Germline V gene sequence: CDR1 GTSNPN, CDR2 SVGIG (reference sequence). The CDR3 nucleotides read TGTGCCTGGGGATTGACAGATACGCAGTATTTT. Translation: CAWGLTDTQYF.

This rearrangement joins TRBV6-5 to TRBJ1-1; tentatively, D is TRBD1 (5 bases). The CDR3 is 16 residues long. Germline CDR1 reads MNHEY; CDR2 reads SVGAGI. V was pared by 4 bases and J by 5 bases, with 20 bases between. The CDR3 nucleotides read TGTGCCAGCAGTTTTCGGCAGGGAATTGTCTGGACTGAAGCTTTCTTT. Protein product: CASSFRQGIVWTEAFF.

The chain combines TRBV7-8 with TRBJ2-2; TRBD1 is a possible D gene (5 bases). V was cut by 9 bases and J by 1 base, with 9 bases left in between. The CDR3 contains 13 residues. Germline V lookup: CDR1 SGHVS, CDR2 FQNEAQ. This CDR3 is CASSRVNTGELFF. CDR3 coding DNA: TGTGCCAGTAGCAGGGTGAACACCGGGGAGCTGTTTTTT.

This clone has only one observation. This chain's CDR3 is CASSAGLTNSPLHF. The CDR3, as DNA: TGTGCCAGCTCAGCGGGACTCACAAATTCACCCCTCCACTTT. The chain carries TRBV18 and TRBJ1-6; tentative D call: TRBD1 (5 bases). Germline V gives CDR1 KGHSH, CDR2 LQKENI. Trimming removed 5 bases from V and 7 bases from J, with 12 bases in between. CDR3 length equals 14 residues.

CDR3 region: CASSLGTGGSGWYF. The CDR3 DNA reads as TGTGCCAGCAGTTTAGGGACAGGGGGCAGCGGGTGGTATTTT. V usage is TRBV27 and J usage is TRBJ2-3; 12 nucleotides agree with TRBD1. The CDR3 sequence is 14 residues long. CDR1 is MNHEY and CDR2 is SMNVEV in the germline V gene (reference sequence). V gave up 2 bases and J gave up 14 bases; unmatched junction bases: 8.

V usage is TRBV12-5 and J usage is TRBJ2-1; 11 bases align to TRBD2. CDR1 and CDR2 (germline): LGHNT, FRNRAP. The length of the CDR3 is 17 residues. The V and J ends lost 4 bases and 8 bases, in that order; junction bases with no gene match: 13. CDR3 in DNA: TGTGCTAGTGGTTCCCCCCCTAGGCTAGCGGGGGGACATGAGCAGTTCTTC. Translated: CASGSPPRLAGGHEQFF.

The V and J genes are TRBV14 and TRBJ1-2, with 7 positions matching TRBD1. The CDR3 extends over 15 amino acids. The J segment lost 4 bases and the V segment lost 6 bases, leaving 11 bases of the junction unmatched. Germline CDR1 SGHDN, CDR2 FVKESK. The CDR3 DNA follows: TGTGCCAGCAGAGGCCGTACAGGGGACCGCTATGGCTACACCTTC. Its protein product is CASRGRTGDRYGYTF.